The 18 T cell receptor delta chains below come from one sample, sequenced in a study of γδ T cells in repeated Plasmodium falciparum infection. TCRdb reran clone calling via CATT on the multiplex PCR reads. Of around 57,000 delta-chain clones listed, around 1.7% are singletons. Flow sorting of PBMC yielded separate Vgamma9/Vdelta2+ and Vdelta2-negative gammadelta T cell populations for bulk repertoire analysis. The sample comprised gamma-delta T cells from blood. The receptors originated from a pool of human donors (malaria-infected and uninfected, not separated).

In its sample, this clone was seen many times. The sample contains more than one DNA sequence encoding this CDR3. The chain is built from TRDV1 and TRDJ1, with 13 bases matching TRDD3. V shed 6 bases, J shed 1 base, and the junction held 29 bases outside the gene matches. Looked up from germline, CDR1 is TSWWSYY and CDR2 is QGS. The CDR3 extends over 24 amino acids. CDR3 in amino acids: CALGSGLPSLYWGIRLWGTDKLIF. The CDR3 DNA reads TGTGCTCTTGGATCCGGCCTTCCTTCCCTATACTGGGGGATACGACTTTGGGGCACCGATAAACTCATCTTT.

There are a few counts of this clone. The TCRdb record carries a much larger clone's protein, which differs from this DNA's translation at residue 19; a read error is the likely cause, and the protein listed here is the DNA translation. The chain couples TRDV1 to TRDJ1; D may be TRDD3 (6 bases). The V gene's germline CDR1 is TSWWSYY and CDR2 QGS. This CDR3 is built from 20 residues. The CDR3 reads CALGFSSTPRSGVVTDKLTF. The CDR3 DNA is TGTGCTCTTGGGTTCAGTTCGACTCCGAGGTCTGGGGTCGTCACCGATAAACTCACCTTT.

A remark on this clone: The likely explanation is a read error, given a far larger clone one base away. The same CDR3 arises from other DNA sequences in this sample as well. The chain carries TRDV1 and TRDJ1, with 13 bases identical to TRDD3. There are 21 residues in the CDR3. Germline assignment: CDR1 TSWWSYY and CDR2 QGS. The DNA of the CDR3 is TGTGCTCTCGGGGAGGTTAGGGGTAAACTGGGGGATACGCCGGGGACCGATAAACTCATCTTT. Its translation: CALGEVRGKLGDTPGTDKLIF.

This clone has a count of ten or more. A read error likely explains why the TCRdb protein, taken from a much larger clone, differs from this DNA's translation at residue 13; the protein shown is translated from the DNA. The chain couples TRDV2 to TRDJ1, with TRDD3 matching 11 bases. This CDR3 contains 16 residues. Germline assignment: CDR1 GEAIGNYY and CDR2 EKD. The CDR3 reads CACDTVGGYASDNLIF. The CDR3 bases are TGTGCCTGTGACACCGTTGGGGGATACGCATCCGATAACCTCATCTTT.

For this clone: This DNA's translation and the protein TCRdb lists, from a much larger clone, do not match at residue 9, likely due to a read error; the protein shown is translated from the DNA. For the CDR3, the DNA is TGTGCTCTTGGGGATTCTACGGGGACACGATACAGCGATAAACTCATCTTT. It specifies CALGDSTGTRYSDKLIF. The rearrangement uses TRDV1 and TRDJ1; weak D call: TRDD3 (5 bases). Germline CDR1 reads TSWWSYY; CDR2 reads QGS. This CDR3 has 17 amino acids. V lost 3 bases, J lost 4 bases, and 21 bases lay in between.

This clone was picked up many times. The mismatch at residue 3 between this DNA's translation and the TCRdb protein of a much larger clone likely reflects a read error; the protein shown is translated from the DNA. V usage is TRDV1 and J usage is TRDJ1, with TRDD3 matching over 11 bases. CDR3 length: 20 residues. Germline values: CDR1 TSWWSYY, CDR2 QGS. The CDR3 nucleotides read TGTGCTCCTGGGGAACTCTCGGAATACTGGGGGATAGGGTACACCGATAAACTCATCTTT. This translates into CAPGELSEYWGIGYTDKLIF.

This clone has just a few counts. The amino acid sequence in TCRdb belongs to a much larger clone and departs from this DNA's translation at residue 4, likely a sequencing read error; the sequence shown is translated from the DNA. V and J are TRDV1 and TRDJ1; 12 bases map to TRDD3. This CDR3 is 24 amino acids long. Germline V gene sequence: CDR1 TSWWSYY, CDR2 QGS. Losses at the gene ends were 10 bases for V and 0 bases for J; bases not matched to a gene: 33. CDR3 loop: CAPRPSPYDSVLGDTLSYTDKLIF. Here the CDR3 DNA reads TGTGCTCCTAGGCCCTCCCCCTACGACTCTGTACTGGGGGATACCCTTTCCTACACCGATAAACTCATCTTT.

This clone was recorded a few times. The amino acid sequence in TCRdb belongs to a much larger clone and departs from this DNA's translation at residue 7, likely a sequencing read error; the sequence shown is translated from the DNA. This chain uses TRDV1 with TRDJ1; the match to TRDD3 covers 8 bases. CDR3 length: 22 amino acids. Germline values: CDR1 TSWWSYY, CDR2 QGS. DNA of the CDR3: TGTGCTCTTGGGGAATCTCGCGCCCTACGCATTCGGGGGATAGAGGACACCGGTAAACTCATCTTT. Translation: CALGESRALRIRGIEDTGKLIF.

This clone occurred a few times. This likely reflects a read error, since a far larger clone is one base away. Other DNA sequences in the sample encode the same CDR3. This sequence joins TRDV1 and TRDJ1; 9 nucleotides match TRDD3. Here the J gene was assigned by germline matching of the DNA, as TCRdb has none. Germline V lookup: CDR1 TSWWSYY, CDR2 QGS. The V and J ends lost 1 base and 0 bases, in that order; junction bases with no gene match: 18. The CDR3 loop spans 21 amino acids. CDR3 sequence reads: CALGERGFRGTGGAYTDKLIF. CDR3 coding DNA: TGTGCTCTTGGGGAACGAGGCTTCCGAGGTACTGGGGGAGCGTACACCGATAAACTCATCTTT.

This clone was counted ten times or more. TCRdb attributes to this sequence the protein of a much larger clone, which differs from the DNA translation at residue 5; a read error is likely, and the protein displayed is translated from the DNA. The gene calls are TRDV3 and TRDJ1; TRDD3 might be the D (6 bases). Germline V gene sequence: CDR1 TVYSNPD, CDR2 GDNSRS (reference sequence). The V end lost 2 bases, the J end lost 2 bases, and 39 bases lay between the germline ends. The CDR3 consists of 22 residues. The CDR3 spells CAFRGGRFSPFWGPGRTDKLIF. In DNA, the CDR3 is TGTGCCTTTCGTGGAGGGCGCTTCTCCCCTTTCTGGGGTCCAGGGAGAACCGATAAACTCATCTTT.

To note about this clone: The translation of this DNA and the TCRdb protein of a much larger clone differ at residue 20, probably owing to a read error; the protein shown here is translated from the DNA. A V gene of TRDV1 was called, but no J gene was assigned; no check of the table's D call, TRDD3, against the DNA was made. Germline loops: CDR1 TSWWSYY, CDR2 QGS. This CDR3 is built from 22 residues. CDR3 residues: CALGESLLDLLHGDVGTDKPIF. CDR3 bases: TGTGCTCTTGGGGAAAGTCTACTTGACCTACTCCATGGGGACGTGGGAACCGATAAACCCATCTTT.

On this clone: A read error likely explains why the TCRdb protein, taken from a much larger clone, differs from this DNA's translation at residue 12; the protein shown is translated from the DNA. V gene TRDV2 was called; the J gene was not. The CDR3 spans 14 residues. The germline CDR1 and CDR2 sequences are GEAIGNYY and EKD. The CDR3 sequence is CACDFPSLPDKFIF. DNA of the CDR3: TGTGCCTGTGACTTCCCCTCTCTGCCCGATAAATTCATCTTT.

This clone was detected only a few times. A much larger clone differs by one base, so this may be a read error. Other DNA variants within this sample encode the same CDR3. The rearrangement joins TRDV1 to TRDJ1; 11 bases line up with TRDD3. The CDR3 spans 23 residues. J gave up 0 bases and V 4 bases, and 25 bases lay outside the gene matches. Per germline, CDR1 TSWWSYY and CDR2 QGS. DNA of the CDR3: TGTGCTCTTGGGGGAGCCACCGACCATGGGGGATACGCTGATTCCGAGTACACCGATAAACTCATCTTT. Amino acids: CALGGATDHGGYADSEYTDKLIF.

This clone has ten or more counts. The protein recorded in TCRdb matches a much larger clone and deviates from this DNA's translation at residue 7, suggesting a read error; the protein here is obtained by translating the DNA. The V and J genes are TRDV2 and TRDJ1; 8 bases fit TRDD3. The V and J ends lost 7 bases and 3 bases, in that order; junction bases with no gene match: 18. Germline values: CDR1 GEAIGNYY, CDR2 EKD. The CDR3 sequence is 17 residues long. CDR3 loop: CACGLGGIFGSADKLIF. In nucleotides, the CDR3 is TGTGCCTGCGGACTGGGGGGTATTTTTGGGTCCGCCGATAAACTCATCTTT.

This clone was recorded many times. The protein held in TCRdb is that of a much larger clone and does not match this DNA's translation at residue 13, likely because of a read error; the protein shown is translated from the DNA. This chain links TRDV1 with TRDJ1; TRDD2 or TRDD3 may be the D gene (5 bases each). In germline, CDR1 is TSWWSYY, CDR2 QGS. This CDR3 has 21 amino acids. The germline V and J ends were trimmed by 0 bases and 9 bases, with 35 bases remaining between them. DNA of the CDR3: TGTGCTCTTGGGGAACTAGCCCCTCGGCCTTCAGTCCGGGGGTCCCTGTTCCAACTCATCTTT. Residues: CALGELAPRPSVRGSLFQLIF.

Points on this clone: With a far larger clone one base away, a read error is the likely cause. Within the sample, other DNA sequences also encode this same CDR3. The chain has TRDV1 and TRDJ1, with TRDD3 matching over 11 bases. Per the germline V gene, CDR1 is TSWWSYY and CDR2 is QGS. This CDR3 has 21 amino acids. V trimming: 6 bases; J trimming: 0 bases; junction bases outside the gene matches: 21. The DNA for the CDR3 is TGTGCTCTTGGTGGGACCTGGGGGATACAAAACCATCTTTTATACACCGATAAACTCATCTTT. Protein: CALGGTWGIQNHLLYTDKLIF.

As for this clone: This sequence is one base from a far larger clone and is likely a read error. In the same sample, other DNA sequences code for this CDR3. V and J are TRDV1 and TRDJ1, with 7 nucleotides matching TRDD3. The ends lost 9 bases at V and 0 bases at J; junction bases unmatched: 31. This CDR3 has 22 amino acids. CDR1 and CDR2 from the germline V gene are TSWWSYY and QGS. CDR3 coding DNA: TGTGCTCTCTTTCTACGCTCCCTCACTGGGGCCCGAATCCTCGTTCACACCGATAAACTCATCTTT. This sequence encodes CALFLRSLTGARILVHTDKLIF.

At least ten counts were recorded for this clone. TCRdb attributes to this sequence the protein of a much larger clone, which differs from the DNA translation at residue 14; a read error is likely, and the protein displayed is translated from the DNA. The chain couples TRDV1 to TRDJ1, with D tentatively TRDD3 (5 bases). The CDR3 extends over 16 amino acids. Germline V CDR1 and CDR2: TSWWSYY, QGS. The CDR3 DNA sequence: TGTGCTCTTGGGGAACTGGAGGTGGGGTCCACCGATAAACCCATCTTT. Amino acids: CALGELEVGSTDKPIF.